Ten or more counts support the clone carrying this TCR beta chain. This CDR3 contains 14 residues. Germline V gives CDR1 SEHNR, CDR2 FQNEAQ (reference sequence). V lost 5 bases and J lost 2, with 12 bases in between. TCRdb processed the 5' RACE reads anew with MiXCR; each CDR3 protein has one entry. Seen here are hundreds of thousands of distinct CDR3 sequences, about 17% observed once, and the top ten hold 15% to 20%. The sample belongs to a study of T cells after yellow fever vaccination. The chain has TRBV7-9 and TRBJ1-2; D perhaps matches TRBD1 (5 bases). This sequence originates from a man aged 18 to 29 who received the YFV17D yellow fever vaccine. The material was PBMCs, obtained before the yellow fever booster vaccination. The CDR3 DNA is TGTGCCAGCAGCCCCGGGACCTCGAACTATGGCTACACCTTC. This sequence encodes CASSPGTSNYGYTF. Combining the CDR3 with reference TRBV7-9 and TRBJ1-2 gives the whole variable domain DTGVSQNPRHKITKRGQNVTFRCDPISEHNRLYWYRQTLGQGPEFLTYFQNEAQLEKSRLLSDRFSAERPKGSFSTLEIQRTEQGDSAMYLCASSPGTSNYGYTFGSGTRLTVV.